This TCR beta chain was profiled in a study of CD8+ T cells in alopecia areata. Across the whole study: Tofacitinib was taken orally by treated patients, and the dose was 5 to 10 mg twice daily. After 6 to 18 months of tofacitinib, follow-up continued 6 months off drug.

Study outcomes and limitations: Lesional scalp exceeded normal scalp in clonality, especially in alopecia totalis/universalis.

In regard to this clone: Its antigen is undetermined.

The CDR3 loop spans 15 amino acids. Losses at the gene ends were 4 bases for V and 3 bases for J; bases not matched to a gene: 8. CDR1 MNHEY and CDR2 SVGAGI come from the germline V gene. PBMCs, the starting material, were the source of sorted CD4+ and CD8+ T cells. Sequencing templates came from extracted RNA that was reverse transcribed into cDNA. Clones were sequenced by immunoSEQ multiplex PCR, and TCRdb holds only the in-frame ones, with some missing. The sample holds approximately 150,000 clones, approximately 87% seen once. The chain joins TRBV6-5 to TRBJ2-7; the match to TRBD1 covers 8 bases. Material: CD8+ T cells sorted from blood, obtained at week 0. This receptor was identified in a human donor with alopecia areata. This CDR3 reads CASSFGQGAGYEQYF. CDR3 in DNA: TGTGCCAGCAGTTTTGGTCAGGGGGCCGGCTACGAGCAGTACTTC.